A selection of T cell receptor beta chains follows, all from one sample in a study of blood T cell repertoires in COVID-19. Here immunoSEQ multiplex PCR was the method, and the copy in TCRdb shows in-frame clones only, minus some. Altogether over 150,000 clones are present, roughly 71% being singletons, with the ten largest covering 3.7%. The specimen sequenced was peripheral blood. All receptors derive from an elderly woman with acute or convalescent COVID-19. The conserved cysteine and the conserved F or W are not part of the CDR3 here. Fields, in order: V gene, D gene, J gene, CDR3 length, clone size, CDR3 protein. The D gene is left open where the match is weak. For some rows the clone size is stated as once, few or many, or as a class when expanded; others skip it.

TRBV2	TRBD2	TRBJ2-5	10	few	ASCLPPGGQY
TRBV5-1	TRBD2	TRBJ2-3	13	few	ASSRGLAGTDTQY
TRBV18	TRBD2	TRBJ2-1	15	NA	ASSPLLRGGSYNEQF
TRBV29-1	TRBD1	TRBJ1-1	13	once	SADVRTGGDTEAF
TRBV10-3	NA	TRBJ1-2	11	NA	AISLGQPDGYT
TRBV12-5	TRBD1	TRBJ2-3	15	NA	ASGLSLGTASTDTQY
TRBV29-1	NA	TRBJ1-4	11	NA	SVEEGANEKLF
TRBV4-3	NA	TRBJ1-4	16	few	ASSQDPPTAATNEKLF
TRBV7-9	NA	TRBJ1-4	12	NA	ASSLASGDEKLF
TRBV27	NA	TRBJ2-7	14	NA	ASTPFTRQTAYEQY
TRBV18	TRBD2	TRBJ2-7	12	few	ASSTGTSSYEQY
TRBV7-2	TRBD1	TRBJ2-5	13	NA	ASSQGPGQRKTQY
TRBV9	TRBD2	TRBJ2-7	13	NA	ASSVASGATYEQY
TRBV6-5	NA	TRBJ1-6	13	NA	ASSYRGSYNSPLH
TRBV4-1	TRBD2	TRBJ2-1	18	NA	ASSQDRRPRLAGSYNEQF
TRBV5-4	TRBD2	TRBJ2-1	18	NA	ASRPGGVGRASGRFNEQF
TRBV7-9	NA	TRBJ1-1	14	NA	ASSLQALRGAPEAF
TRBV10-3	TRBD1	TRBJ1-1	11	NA	ATRDSKNTEAF
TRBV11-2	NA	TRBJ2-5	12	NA	ASSLGAPGETQY
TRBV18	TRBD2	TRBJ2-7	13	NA	ASSPVREPPYEQY
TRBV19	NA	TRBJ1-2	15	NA	ASSIIEATGTNYGYT
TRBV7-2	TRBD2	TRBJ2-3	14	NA	ASSLSLAGTTDTQY
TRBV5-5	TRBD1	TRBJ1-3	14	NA	ASSGGTGPPGNTIY
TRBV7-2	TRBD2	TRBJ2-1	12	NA	ASSGTSGSNEQF
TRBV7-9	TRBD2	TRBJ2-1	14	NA	ASSLASGGWLNEQF
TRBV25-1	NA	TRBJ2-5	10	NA	ASGRRGETQY
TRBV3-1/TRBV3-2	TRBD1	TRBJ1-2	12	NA	ASSPGQALYGYT
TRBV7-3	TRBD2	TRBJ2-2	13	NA	ASSMTSGTTGELF